This record covers a single TCR beta chain. Its target is not known. Trimming removed 3 bases from V and 1 base from J, with 18 bases in between. This CDR3 has 17 residues. CDR1 and CDR2 (germline): MNHEY, SMNVEV (reference sequence). The data were taken from a study of OX40 agonist ivuxolimab in advanced cancers. Study as a whole: Treatment received earlier with anti-PD-1, anti-PD-L1 or anti-CTLA-4 agents was allowed, and under 50% had some.

Study-wide results and limits: Expanded peripheral T cells had an undetermined antigen specificity. Certain nonresponders additionally had low normalized T-cell clonal expansion. In the 0.1 to 3.0 mg/kg range, CD4+ and CD8+ blood T cells had expanded clonally by week 6.

The table came from immunoSEQ multiplex PCR; TCRdb's copy has only in-frame clones and leaves some out. The sample has about 68,000 clones, 85% to 90% seen once. The material was CD4+ or CD8+ T cells sorted from blood, obtained in a trial of the OX40 agonist ivuxolimab. This clonotype was sampled from an adult with an advanced solid tumor such as melanoma, head and neck, liver or kidney cancer. V is TRBV27 and J is TRBJ1-1; tentatively, D is TRBD1 (6 bases). CDR3 protein: CASSFKFAGAGNTEAFF. The CDR3 DNA follows: TGTGCCAGCAGTTTCAAGTTCGCAGGGGCGGGGAACACTGAAGCTTTCTTT.